The clone carrying this T cell receptor (beta chain) was seen a single time. What it binds is unknown. The data were taken from a study of cytomegalovirus exposure and HLA in healthy donors. The wider study: Researchers found that about 84% of 398 genotyped donors fell within the Caucasian-associated ancestry cluster. Findings of the study overall: In a later analysis, parvovirus B19, influenza, CMV and Epstein-Barr virus appeared linked to several top co-occurrence clusters. Highly shared sequence variants in one cluster were likely a sequencing artifact.

Primers: 60 Vbeta forward and 13 Jbeta reverse. In the source study's methods: Later work found 80 million or so unique TCR beta chains, with 9 million to 13 million shared. Libraries were prepared by immunoSEQ multiplex PCR; TCRdb keeps only in-frame clonotypes and omits some of them. The V and J calls and clone size are taken from that table; D and trimming were inferred from the DNA. The table has about 130,000 clones, roughly 78% seen once. This CDR3 is built from 16 residues. From germline, CDR1 is GTSNPN and CDR2 SVGIG (reference sequence). V dropped 1 base and J dropped 8; count of bases not matched to a gene: 14.

The sample taken for sequencing was PBMCs. The V gene is TRBV30, the J gene TRBJ1-2, with 9 bases that match TRBD1. This receptor was identified in a man in his thirties or forties in good health and CMV-seropositive. CDR3 amino acids: CAWSGVRDRDRRGYTF. CDR3 nucleotides: TGTGCCTGGAGTGGGGTTCGGGACAGGGATCGTCGGGGCTACACCTTC.